The rows below give T cell receptor beta chains drawn from one sample of a study of T cells in Graves' hyperthyroidism and ophthalmopathy. One entry per CDR3 protein, called by TCRdb with MiXCR from the multiplex PCR reads. The sample includes over 350,000 distinct CDR3 sequences, 14% to 15% of them seen just once. Sequenced input: blood. The receptors originated from a man in his late teens or twenties with Graves' ophthalmopathy. Each CDR3 is given with its conserved first and last residue.

j_gene,v_gene,CDR3aa
TRBJ2-2,TRBV12-3/TRBV12-4,CASKKGQVNTGELFF
TRBJ1-3,TRBV10-3,CAIAQLGRNTIYF
TRBJ2-7,TRBV4-1,CASSQGEQQYF
TRBJ2-5,TRBV4-1,CASSQDISTGTRGETQYF
TRBJ1-2,TRBV3-1,CASSQDFSGGGYTF
TRBJ2-7,TRBV27,CASSSQDRVEQYF
TRBJ2-1,TRBV20-1,CSASQGVNEQFF
TRBJ1-6,TRBV11-3,CASSSARGPSYNSPLHF
TRBJ2-1,TRBV7-6,CASSISWGKEQFF
TRBJ2-7,TRBV14,CASSQGWDGGRAAEQYF
TRBJ1-1,TRBV5-1,CASSFGSGNTEAFF
TRBJ2-2,TRBV6-1,CASSPRDSRAGGELFF
TRBJ2-7,TRBV30,CAWIPGLAKYEQYF
TRBJ1-4,TRBV2,CASSPRQTDEKLFF
TRBJ2-2,TRBV10-3,CAIGQLDTGELFF
TRBJ2-3,TRBV6-1,CASSLLAEDTQYF
TRBJ1-1,TRBV24-1,CATTNAEDTEAFF
TRBJ2-4,TRBV7-3,CASSRHGTSGEAKNIQYF
TRBJ2-2,TRBV19,CASSMVGQGTNTGELFF
TRBJ1-2,TRBV5-1,CASSFVVPAGNHHGYTF
TRBJ2-4,TRBV20-1,CSARQGNKNIQYF
TRBJ1-1,TRBV19,CASSIAGYVDTEAFF
TRBJ2-1,TRBV5-1,CASSSLAGNNEQFF